The 4 T cell receptor beta chains below all came from one sample that was sequenced in a study of blood T cell repertoires in COVID-19. This table comes from immunoSEQ multiplex PCR, and its TCRdb copy is limited to in-frame clones, with some not included. The sample contains some 200,000 clones, 75% to 85% of which appear only once. The sequencing input was peripheral blood. Source of these receptors: a woman aged 40 to 49 who had recovered from COVID-19.

This chain uses TRBV6-2 or TRBV6-3 with TRBJ2-7, with D possibly being TRBD1 (5 bases). V lost 6 bases and J lost 3, with 9 bases in between. The CDR3 length is 12 residues. Germline assignment: CDR1 MNHEY and CDR2 SVGEGT. The CDR3 sequence is CASSPQGYEQYF. The CDR3 bases are TGTGCCAGCAGCCCCCAGGGCTACGAGCAGTACTTC.

The chain recombines TRBV6-5 with TRBJ2-1, with 7 nucleotides matching TRBD1. V shed 5 bases and J 3 bases; nucleotides not matched to a gene: 4. Germline V lookup: CDR1 MNHEY, CDR2 SVGAGI. The length of the CDR3 is 14 residues. The DNA for the CDR3 is TGTGCCAGCAGTCATCGGGACAGCTACAATGAGCAGTTCTTC. Translating it yields CASSHRDSYNEQFF.

CDR3 in amino acids: CSVELTRQRPYF. The CDR3 DNA follows: TGCAGCGTTGAATTAACAAGACAGAGGCCGTACTTC. This chain uses TRBV29-1 with TRBJ2-5; D may be TRBD1 (5 bases). Germline assignment: CDR1 SQVTM and CDR2 ANQGSEA. The CDR3 sequence is 12 residues long. The ends were cut back, 2 bases at V and 13 bases at J, with 17 bases in the middle.

The CDR3 loop reads CASSLITGGRETQYF. The DNA of the CDR3 is TGTGCCAGCAGCTTAATTACAGGGGGCAGAGAGACCCAGTACTTC. This rearrangement joins TRBV7-2 to TRBJ2-5, with 9 bases fitting TRBD1. The length of the CDR3 is 15 residues. V lost 2 bases and J lost 4; bases outside the gene matches: 5. Per the germline V gene, CDR1 is SGHTA and CDR2 is FQGNSA.